Listed below are T cell receptor beta chains from one sample, sequenced in a study of beta chain features in type 1 diabetes. Measured with immunoSEQ multiplex PCR; TCRdb has only the in-frame clones, and not every one. The sample carries 52,000 or so clones, roughly 50% recorded once. The sequenced sample consisted of Tregs from blood. The receptors stem from a middle-aged woman with type 1 diabetes. Both conserved end residues are part of each CDR3. D genes are given only for firm matches. Not every row has a clone size; where given, it reads once, few, many or a size class.

D gene: -; J gene: TRBJ2-7; clone size: -; V gene: TRBV13; CDR3 DNA: TGTGCCAGCAGCGCTTGGACAGAAAAGTACTTC; CDR3 protein: CASSAWTEKYF
D gene: TRBD2; J gene: TRBJ2-5; clone size: few; V gene: TRBV29-1; CDR3 DNA: TGCAGCGTTCAACTAGCGGGGCGGGAAGAGACCCAGTACTTC; CDR3 protein: CSVQLAGREETQYF
D gene: -; J gene: TRBJ1-2; clone size: -; V gene: TRBV29-1; CDR3 DNA: TGCAGCATTGAACAGCGGGAGGGAATTGATGGCTACACCTTC; CDR3 protein: CSIEQREGIDGYTF
D gene: -; J gene: TRBJ1-6; clone size: -; V gene: TRBV7-3; CDR3 DNA: TGTGCCAGCAGCTTAAAGAGGCCAGGGTTGAATTCACCCCTCCACTTT; CDR3 protein: CASSLKRPGLNSPLHF
D gene: -; J gene: TRBJ1-2; clone size: few; V gene: TRBV5-5; CDR3 DNA: TGTGCCAGCAGTGTCGTGGGCCAAGACGATGGCTACACCTTC; CDR3 protein: CASSVVGQDDGYTF
D gene: -; J gene: TRBJ2-2; clone size: -; V gene: TRBV2; CDR3 DNA: TGTGCCAGCAGTGAAGATCACCGGACCGGGGAGCTGTTTTTT; CDR3 protein: CASSEDHRTGELFF
D gene: TRBD1; J gene: TRBJ1-4; clone size: -; V gene: TRBV29-1; CDR3 DNA: TGCAGCGTTGAAATCGGCAGGGGGCAAAAACTGTTTTTT; CDR3 protein: CSVEIGRGQKLFF
D gene: -; J gene: TRBJ2-6; clone size: medium-sized; V gene: TRBV7-3; CDR3 DNA: TGTGCCAGCAGCTTAGGGGGCGCTGGGGCCAACGTCCTGACTTTC; CDR3 protein: CASSLGGAGANVLTF
D gene: -; J gene: TRBJ1-1; clone size: few; V gene: TRBV28; CDR3 DNA: TGTGCCAGCAGTGTCCTCCCGAACACTGAAGCTTTCTTT; CDR3 protein: CASSVLPNTEAFF
D gene: -; J gene: TRBJ1-2; clone size: -; V gene: TRBV29-1; CDR3 DNA: TGCAGCGTTGCCCCTCCGGGAGGCAACTATGGCTACACCTTC; CDR3 protein: CSVAPPGGNYGYTF
D gene: -; J gene: TRBJ2-1; clone size: few; V gene: TRBV5-1; CDR3 DNA: TGCGCCAGCAGCTTGGGACAGGCCCCTTCGGGTGAGCAGTTCTTC; CDR3 protein: CASSLGQAPSGEQFF
D gene: TRBD1; J gene: TRBJ2-3; clone size: -; V gene: TRBV7-3; CDR3 DNA: TGTGCCAGCAGCCGACAGGGCCCGGATACGCAGTATTTT; CDR3 protein: CASSRQGPDTQYF
D gene: TRBD1; J gene: TRBJ1-2; clone size: -; V gene: TRBV6-5; CDR3 DNA: TGTGCCAGCAGCCGAGGGACAGGGGGCTATGGCTACACCTTC; CDR3 protein: CASSRGTGGYGYTF
D gene: -; J gene: TRBJ1-2; clone size: -; V gene: TRBV10-3; CDR3 DNA: TGTGCCATCAGTGACAGGTGGGACTATGGCTACACCTTC; CDR3 protein: CAISDRWDYGYTF
D gene: -; J gene: TRBJ2-7; clone size: -; V gene: TRBV7-2; CDR3 DNA: TGTGCCAGCAGCTTCCTCCCCCGGGGTTCCTACGAGCAGTACTTC; CDR3 protein: CASSFLPRGSYEQYF
D gene: TRBD1; J gene: TRBJ2-7; clone size: -; V gene: TRBV4-3; CDR3 DNA: TGCGCCAGCAGCCGAAGCCTTCCGGGACAGGGATCCTACGAGCAGTACTTC; CDR3 protein: CASSRSLPGQGSYEQYF
D gene: -; J gene: TRBJ1-5; clone size: -; V gene: TRBV19; CDR3 DNA: TGTGCCAGTAGTTCGGGGACTTTTAGCAATCAGCCCCAGCATTTT; CDR3 protein: CASSSGTFSNQPQHF
D gene: -; J gene: TRBJ1-6; clone size: -; V gene: TRBV29-1; CDR3 DNA: TGCAGCGTTGAACCTATCGACAGGCCCCTCCACTTT; CDR3 protein: CSVEPIDRPLHF
D gene: TRBD1; J gene: TRBJ2-3; clone size: -; V gene: TRBV6-5; CDR3 DNA: TGTGCCAGCAGGCCTGACAGGGAGCGGACAGATACGCAGTATTTT; CDR3 protein: CASRPDRERTDTQYF
D gene: TRBD2; J gene: TRBJ2-1; clone size: -; V gene: TRBV7-2; CDR3 DNA: TGTGCCAGCAGTGTGGGGCTAGCGGGAGGAATAAATGAGCAGTTCTTC; CDR3 protein: CASSVGLAGGINEQFF
D gene: -; J gene: TRBJ1-1; clone size: few; V gene: TRBV5-1; CDR3 DNA: TGCGCCAGCAGCTTGGGCGATATCAGGACTGAAGCTTTCTTT; CDR3 protein: CASSLGDIRTEAFF
D gene: TRBD2; J gene: TRBJ2-7; clone size: -; V gene: TRBV5-1; CDR3 DNA: TGCGCCAGCAGCGGACAAGCGGGAGGTAACGAGCAGTACTTC; CDR3 protein: CASSGQAGGNEQYF
D gene: TRBD2; J gene: TRBJ2-1; clone size: -; V gene: TRBV7-6; CDR3 DNA: TGTGCCAGCAGCTTAGGGAGACTAGCGGGGATCGATGAGCAGTTCTTC; CDR3 protein: CASSLGRLAGIDEQFF
D gene: -; J gene: TRBJ1-1; clone size: -; V gene: TRBV6-5; CDR3 DNA: TGTGCCAGCAGTTACTCCCCAGGGCCCCCCACTGAAGCTTTCTTT; CDR3 protein: CASSYSPGPPTEAFF
D gene: -; J gene: TRBJ1-1; clone size: -; V gene: TRBV4-1; CDR3 DNA: TGCGCCAGCAGCCAAGAGTTTGACAGACGGACTGAAGCTTTCTTT; CDR3 protein: CASSQEFDRRTEAFF
D gene: TRBD1; J gene: TRBJ1-2; clone size: -; V gene: TRBV18; CDR3 DNA: TGTGCCAGCTCAGCGTCGACAGGGTTAAGCGGCTACACCTTC; CDR3 protein: CASSASTGLSGYTF
D gene: -; J gene: TRBJ2-3; clone size: -; V gene: TRBV7-8; CDR3 DNA: TGTGCCAGCAGTCTATGGTTTGCTAGCTCAGATACGCAGTATTTT; CDR3 protein: CASSLWFASSDTQYF
D gene: -; J gene: TRBJ2-5; clone size: -; V gene: TRBV28; CDR3 DNA: TGTGCCAGCAGCCCCGCGGTAAGCGGGCAAGAGACCCAGTACTTC; CDR3 protein: CASSPAVSGQETQYF
D gene: TRBD2; J gene: TRBJ2-2; clone size: few; V gene: TRBV7-3; CDR3 DNA: TGTGCCAGCAGCTTACAAGCGGGGGCTAACACCGGGGAGCTGTTTTTT; CDR3 protein: CASSLQAGANTGELFF
D gene: -; J gene: TRBJ2-3; clone size: few; V gene: TRBV9; CDR3 DNA: TGTGCCAGCAGCGTAGCTCCTAGCGGCACAGATACGCAGTATTTT; CDR3 protein: CASSVAPSGTDTQYF
D gene: TRBD1; J gene: TRBJ2-6; clone size: -; V gene: TRBV28; CDR3 DNA: TGTGCCAGCAACCAAAACAGGGGCGGAGGGGCCAACGTCCTGACTTTC; CDR3 protein: CASNQNRGGGANVLTF
D gene: -; J gene: TRBJ1-1; clone size: -; V gene: TRBV5-4; CDR3 DNA: TGTGCCAGCAGCCCCGACATTAACACTGAAGCTTTCTTT; CDR3 protein: CASSPDINTEAFF
D gene: -; J gene: TRBJ1-1; clone size: -; V gene: TRBV2; CDR3 DNA: TGTGCCAGCAGTGATCAGGGGAACACTGAAGCTTTCTTT; CDR3 protein: CASSDQGNTEAFF
D gene: -; J gene: TRBJ2-7; clone size: -; V gene: TRBV19; CDR3 DNA: TGTGCCAGTGCTCGGGATTTCTTCTACGAGCAGTACTTC; CDR3 protein: CASARDFFYEQYF
D gene: TRBD2; J gene: TRBJ2-1; clone size: few; V gene: TRBV18; CDR3 DNA: TGTGCCAGCTCACCTCGGGGAGCGGGAGGATTTTCGGATGAGCAGTTCTTC; CDR3 protein: CASSPRGAGGFSDEQFF
D gene: -; J gene: TRBJ2-3; clone size: -; V gene: TRBV29-1; CDR3 DNA: TGCAGCGTCAAACTCCTTCTCACAGATACGCAGTATTTT; CDR3 protein: CSVKLLLTDTQYF
D gene: TRBD1; J gene: TRBJ2-7; clone size: once; V gene: TRBV2; CDR3 DNA: TGTGCCAGCAGTGAAGAGGGGGCCATCTACGAGCAGTACTTC; CDR3 protein: CASSEEGAIYEQYF
D gene: -; J gene: TRBJ1-1; clone size: -; V gene: TRBV2; CDR3 DNA: TGTGCCAGCAGGGTACAGGGAATCTCTGAAGCTTTCTTT; CDR3 protein: CASRVQGISEAFF
D gene: -; J gene: TRBJ2-5; clone size: few; V gene: TRBV7-9; CDR3 DNA: TGTGCCAGCAGCTTACGTCAAGCGGGAGAGACCCAGTACTTC; CDR3 protein: CASSLRQAGETQYF
D gene: -; J gene: TRBJ2-2; clone size: -; V gene: TRBV11-2; CDR3 DNA: TGTGCCAGCAGCTTAGCCAGAAACACCGGGGAGCTGTTTTTT; CDR3 protein: CASSLARNTGELFF
D gene: -; J gene: TRBJ2-1; clone size: -; V gene: TRBV6-6; CDR3 DNA: TGTGCCAGCAGTTACTCGAACGGTGAGCAGTTCTTC; CDR3 protein: CASSYSNGEQFF
D gene: -; J gene: TRBJ2-2; clone size: -; V gene: TRBV5-1; CDR3 DNA: TGCGCCAGCAGCTTGGGGCTAGCAGCCACCGGGGAGCTGTTTTTT; CDR3 protein: CASSLGLAATGELFF
D gene: -; J gene: TRBJ1-1; clone size: -; V gene: TRBV28; CDR3 DNA: TGTGCCAGCAGCCCCCTGCTCGGGAGGGGGATGAACACTGAAGCTTTCTTT; CDR3 protein: CASSPLLGRGMNTEAFF
D gene: TRBD1; J gene: TRBJ2-1; clone size: once; V gene: TRBV9; CDR3 DNA: TGTGCCAGCAGCCCCGGTCACAGGGGGCGGTACAATGAGCAGTTCTTC; CDR3 protein: CASSPGHRGRYNEQFF
D gene: -; J gene: TRBJ1-4; clone size: -; V gene: TRBV19; CDR3 DNA: TGTGCCAGCAAATCAGGGGCTGATGAAAAACTGTTTTTT; CDR3 protein: CASKSGADEKLFF
D gene: TRBD1; J gene: TRBJ2-7; clone size: few; V gene: TRBV29-1; CDR3 DNA: TGCAGCGTTGATGGGACAGGACGCTACGAGCAGTACTTC; CDR3 protein: CSVDGTGRYEQYF
D gene: -; J gene: TRBJ2-5; clone size: -; V gene: TRBV28; CDR3 DNA: TGTGCCAGCAGTTCCCCAGAGGTGGAGACCCAGTACTTC; CDR3 protein: CASSSPEVETQYF
D gene: TRBD1; J gene: TRBJ2-2; clone size: -; V gene: TRBV6-5; CDR3 DNA: TGTGCCAGCTTACAACCACGGCAGGGGGCCGGGGAGCTGTTTTTT; CDR3 protein: CASLQPRQGAGELFF
D gene: TRBD1; J gene: TRBJ2-5; clone size: -; V gene: TRBV5-1; CDR3 DNA: TGCGCCAGCAGCACCTTGTTGGGACAGGGATTCGGAGAGACCCAGTACTTC; CDR3 protein: CASSTLLGQGFGETQYF
D gene: TRBD1; J gene: TRBJ1-5; clone size: -; V gene: TRBV5-1; CDR3 DNA: TGCGCCAGCAGCTTCGGGACAGGAAATCAGCCCCAGCATTTT; CDR3 protein: CASSFGTGNQPQHF
D gene: -; J gene: TRBJ1-2; clone size: -; V gene: TRBV7-9; CDR3 DNA: TGTGCCAGCAGCCCTGACGCTGGGAGGTACTATGGCTACACCTTC; CDR3 protein: CASSPDAGRYYGYTF
D gene: TRBD1; J gene: TRBJ1-1; clone size: -; V gene: TRBV11-1; CDR3 DNA: TGTGCCAGCAGCTTCAGGGACAGGGGTAGGACTGAAGCTTTCTTT; CDR3 protein: CASSFRDRGRTEAFF
D gene: TRBD2; J gene: TRBJ2-1; clone size: -; V gene: TRBV7-9; CDR3 DNA: TGTGCCAGCAGTTTAAGCGGGAGGGCCGATGAGCAGTTCTTC; CDR3 protein: CASSLSGRADEQFF
D gene: -; J gene: TRBJ2-1; clone size: few; V gene: TRBV7-2; CDR3 DNA: TGTGCCAGTCGACAAGGGAGCTCCTACAATGAGCAGTTCTTC; CDR3 protein: CASRQGSSYNEQFF
D gene: TRBD1; J gene: TRBJ2-5; clone size: -; V gene: TRBV5-8; CDR3 DNA: TGTGCCAGCTCATCGGGGGACAGGCGGTGGGAGACCCAGTACTTC; CDR3 protein: CASSSGDRRWETQYF
D gene: TRBD2; J gene: TRBJ2-5; clone size: -; V gene: TRBV4-3; CDR3 DNA: TGCGCCAGCAGCCAAGATCCAGCGGGAGTAGAGACCCAGTACTTC; CDR3 protein: CASSQDPAGVETQYF
D gene: -; J gene: TRBJ1-2; clone size: -; V gene: TRBV7-8; CDR3 DNA: TGTGCCAGCAGCCCCCAAGCAGGGGCGTTGGGAGATGGCTACACCTTC; CDR3 protein: CASSPQAGALGDGYTF
D gene: TRBD1; J gene: TRBJ2-2; clone size: -; V gene: TRBV7-3; CDR3 DNA: TGTGCCAGCAGCACAGGGGGCGGGGAGCTGTTTTTT; CDR3 protein: CASSTGGGELFF